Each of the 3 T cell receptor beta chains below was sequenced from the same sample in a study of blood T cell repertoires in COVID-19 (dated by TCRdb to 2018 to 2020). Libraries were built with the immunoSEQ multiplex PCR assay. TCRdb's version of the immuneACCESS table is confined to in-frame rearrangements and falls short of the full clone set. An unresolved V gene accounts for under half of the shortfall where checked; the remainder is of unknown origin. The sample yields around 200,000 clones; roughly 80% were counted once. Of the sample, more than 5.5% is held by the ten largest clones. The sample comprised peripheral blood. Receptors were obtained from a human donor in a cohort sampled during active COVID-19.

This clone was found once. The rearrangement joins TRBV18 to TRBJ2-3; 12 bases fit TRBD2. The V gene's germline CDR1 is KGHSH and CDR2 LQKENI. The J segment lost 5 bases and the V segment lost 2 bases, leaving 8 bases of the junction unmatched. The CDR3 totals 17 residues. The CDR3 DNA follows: TGTGCCAGCTCACCAATGCCTAGCGGGGGGGCCGGAGATACGCAGTATTTT. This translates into CASSPMPSGGAGDTQYF.

CDR3 sequence reads: CASSLDSQDTGELFF. CDR3 bases: TGCGCCAGCAGCTTGGACAGCCAGGACACCGGGGAGCTGTTTTTT. The chain employs TRBV5-1 and TRBJ2-2; D unresolved. The CDR3 length is 15 residues. Trimming removed 0 bases from V and 3 bases from J, with 9 bases in between. Looked up from germline, CDR1 is SGHRS and CDR2 is YFSETQ. Supplemented by reference TRBV5-1 and TRBJ2-2, the full variable domain reads KAGVTQTPRYLIKTRGQQVTLSCSPISGHRSVSWYQQTPGQGLQFLFEYFSETQRNKGNFPGRFSGRQFSNSRSEMNVSTLELGDSALYLCASSLDSQDTGELFFGEGSRLTVL.

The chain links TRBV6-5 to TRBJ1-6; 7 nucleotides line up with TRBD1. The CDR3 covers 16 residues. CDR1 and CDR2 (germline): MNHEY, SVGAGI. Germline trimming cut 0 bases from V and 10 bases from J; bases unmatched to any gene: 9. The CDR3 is CASSYSATGMGSPLHF. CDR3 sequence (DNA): TGTGCCAGCAGTTACTCTGCGACAGGGATGGGATCACCCCTCCACTTT.